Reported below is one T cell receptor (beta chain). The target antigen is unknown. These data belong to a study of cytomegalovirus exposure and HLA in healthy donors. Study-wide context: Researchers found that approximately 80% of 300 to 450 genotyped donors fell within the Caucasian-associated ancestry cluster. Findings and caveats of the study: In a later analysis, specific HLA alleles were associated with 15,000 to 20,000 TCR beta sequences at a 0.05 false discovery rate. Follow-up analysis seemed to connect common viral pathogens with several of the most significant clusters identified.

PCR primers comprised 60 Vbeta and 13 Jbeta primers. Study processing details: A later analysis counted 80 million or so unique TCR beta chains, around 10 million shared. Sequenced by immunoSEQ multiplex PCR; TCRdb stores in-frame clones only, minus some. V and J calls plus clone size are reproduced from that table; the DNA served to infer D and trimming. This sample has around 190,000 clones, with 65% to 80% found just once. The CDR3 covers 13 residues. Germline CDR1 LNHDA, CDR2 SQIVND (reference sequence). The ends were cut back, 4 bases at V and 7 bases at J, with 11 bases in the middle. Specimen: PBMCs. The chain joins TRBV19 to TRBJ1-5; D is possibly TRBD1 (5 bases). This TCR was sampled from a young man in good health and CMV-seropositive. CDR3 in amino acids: CASSKTDQQPQHF. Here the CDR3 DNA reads TGTGCCAGTAGTAAGACAGACCAACAGCCCCAGCATTTT.